This T cell receptor beta chain is drawn from a study of cytomegalovirus exposure and HLA in healthy donors. Study at large: The roughly 670 first-cohort repertoires shared a platform with the approximately 120 validation repertoires, as reported in a later analysis. Findings and caveats of the study: The tendency of first-cohort TCR clusters to co-occur in the 90 to 150 validation repertoires was the finding of a later analysis. Three CMV-associated chains proved CMV antigen-specific in vitro.

Here immunoSEQ multiplex PCR was the method, and the copy in TCRdb shows in-frame clones only, minus some. This table has 150,000 to 200,000 clones, around 85% appearing once. The CDR3 runs to 16 residues. Looked up from germline, CDR1 is MNHNS and CDR2 is SASEGT. Losses at the gene ends were 4 bases for V and 3 bases for J; bases not matched to a gene: 11. As to this clone: The antigen is unknown.

This rearrangement joins TRBV6-1 to TRBJ2-7, with 8 bases matching TRBD1. The source material was PBMCs. The receptor was isolated from a man aged 18 to 30 in good health and CMV-seropositive. The CDR3 sequence is CASSGGSPGGYYEQYF. The CDR3 nucleotides read TGTGCCAGCAGTGGAGGAAGTCCAGGGGGCTACTACGAGCAGTACTTC.